Below are 15 T cell receptor beta chains sequenced from a single sample in a study of cytomegalovirus exposure and HLA in healthy donors (dated by TCRdb to the late 2010s). Library prep was done by the immunoSEQ multiplex PCR assay. Drawn from immuneACCESS, this table holds only the in-frame rearrangements with V and J called that TCRdb kept. Clones are partly lost; checked studies trace under half to an unresolved V gene and leave the rest unexplained. The sample table lists 150,000 or so clones, 75% to 90% of them with a count of one. Around 24% of the sample goes to the ten largest clones. The sample taken for sequencing was PBMCs. The receptors here all came from a man aged 18 to 30 in good health and CMV-seropositive.

This rearrangement joins TRBV15 to TRBJ2-7, with D perhaps TRBD2 (5 bases). CDR3 length: 17 amino acids. Germline assignment: CDR1 LNHNV and CDR2 YYDKDF (reference sequence). V was cut by 0 bases and J by 3 bases, with 18 bases left in between. Here the CDR3 reads CATSRDLGVPLVYEQYF. For the CDR3, the DNA is TGTGCCACCAGCAGAGATCTCGGGGTCCCCCTCGTCTACGAGCAGTACTTC.

The rearrangement joins TRBV14 to TRBJ1-1, with D possibly TRBD1 on 6 matching bases. The CDR3 totals 16 residues. The germline V and J ends were trimmed by 1 base and 1 base, with 13 bases remaining between them. Germline CDR1 is SGHDN and CDR2 is FVKESK. CDR3 DNA: TGTGCCAGCAGCCAAGTGGCAGGGGCGCGGAACACTGAAGCTTTCTTT. Its translation is CASSQVAGARNTEAFF.

The chain joins TRBV4-1 to TRBJ2-1, with D possibly TRBD2 on 5 matching bases. The germline V gene has CDR1 MGHRA and CDR2 YSYEKL. V lost 0 bases and J 0 bases, leaving 9 bases between the germline ends. This CDR3 spans 16 amino acids. The CDR3 coding sequence is TGCGCCAGCAGCCAAGATCGGAGCGGCTCCTACAATGAGCAGTTCTTC. Protein sequence: CASSQDRSGSYNEQFF.

This clone appeared a few times. The rearrangement uses TRBV6-4 and TRBJ2-1; 9 bases agree with TRBD2. Unmatched junction bases numbered 4, after V lost 4 bases and J lost 6 bases. CDR3 length: 14 residues. In germline, CDR1 is MRHNA, CDR2 SNTAGT. The chain's CDR3 is CASSGVAGANEQFF. CDR3 in DNA: TGTGCCAGCAGTGGGGTAGCGGGAGCCAATGAGCAGTTCTTC.

The J gene is TRBJ1-1, the V gene TRBV19; D not certain. Germline V gives CDR1 LNHDA, CDR2 SQIVND (reference sequence). V lost 5 bases to trimming and J lost 1 base, with 14 bases between them. CDR3 length: 15 amino acids. The CDR3 DNA reads as TGTGCCAGTAGTGCGGAGCGGAGCGGGAACACTGAAGCTTTCTTT. It is translated as CASSAERSGNTEAFF.

The chain carries TRBV7-2 and TRBJ1-2, with D perhaps matching TRBD1 (6 bases). Trimming pared 5 bases from V and 6 bases from J, leaving 16 bases between. The CDR3 is made up of 14 amino acids. Per the germline V gene, CDR1 is SGHTA and CDR2 is FQGNSA. The CDR3 coding sequence is TGTGCCAGCAGCCCCCGTCAGGGGATGGATGGCTACACCTTC. Its translation is CASSPRQGMDGYTF.

The J gene is TRBJ1-1, the V gene TRBV9; 8 bases align to TRBD1. V dropped 6 bases and J dropped 4; count of bases not matched to a gene: 14. The CDR3 has 16 amino acids. Germline V gene sequence: CDR1 SGDLS, CDR2 YYNGEE. The CDR3 DNA reads TGTGCCAGCACCGACCCAGCAGGGGGCCGTGTCACTGAAGCTTTCTTT. It encodes CASTDPAGGRVTEAFF.

This chain connects TRBV29-1 to TRBJ2-1; 8 bases match TRBD2. From germline, CDR1 is SQVTM and CDR2 ANQGSEA. The V segment lost 5 bases and the J segment 0 bases; nucleotides outside the gene matches: 6. The CDR3 totals 15 residues. The CDR3 is CSVPGSGSSYNEQFF. Here the CDR3 DNA reads TGCAGCGTTCCAGGGAGCGGGAGCTCCTACAATGAGCAGTTCTTC.

V and J are TRBV18 and TRBJ1-2, with D perhaps matching TRBD1 (5 bases). CDR3 length: 16 residues. The germline gives CDR1 KGHSH, CDR2 LQKENI. Trimming left V 0 bases short and J 2 bases short, with 13 bases between. The CDR3 DNA reads as TGTGCCAGCTCACCACCTTGGGGGGGTTCAAACTATGGCTACACCTTC. It encodes CASSPPWGGSNYGYTF. The full variable domain, its missing parts supplied by reference TRBV18 and TRBJ1-2, is NAGVMQNPRHLVRRRGQEARLRCSPMKGHSHVYWYRQLPEEGLKFMVYLQKENIIDESGMPKERFSAEFPKEGPSILRIQQVVRGDSAAYFCASSPPWGGSNYGYTFGSGTRLTVV.

In this sample, this clone turned up once. The chain couples TRBV11-2 to TRBJ2-1; maybe TRBD2 (6 bases). The CDR3 consists of 14 residues. Per germline, CDR1 SGHAT and CDR2 FQNNGV. Trimming cost V 7 bases and J 7 bases, with 17 bases left between them. The CDR3 spells CASTPTREENEQFF. CDR3 bases: TGTGCCAGCACCCCGACTAGGGAGGAGAATGAGCAGTTCTTC.

The V call is TRBV4-3, the J call TRBJ2-1, with no clear D. The germline gives CDR1 LGHNA, CDR2 YSLEER. The CDR3 is 15 residues long. Trimming took off 0 bases at V and 1 base at J, with 7 bases between the two ends. The CDR3 region has the DNA TGCGCCAGCAGCCAAGATAGCTTTTCCTACAATGAGCAGTTCTTC. Encoded protein: CASSQDSFSYNEQFF.

The chain links TRBV2 to TRBJ1-5; 8 positions agree with TRBD1. This CDR3 contains 14 residues. V shed 6 bases and J 6 bases; nucleotides not matched to a gene: 7. The germline gives CDR1 SNHLY, CDR2 FYNNEI. Written as DNA, the CDR3 is TGTGCCAGCAGGTCAGGGGGCATCACTCAGCCCCAGCATTTT. Translating gives CASRSGGITQPQHF.

For the CDR3, the DNA is TGTGCCAGCAGCTTATCCGGGACTAACACTTACAATGAGCAGTTCTTC. Amino acid sequence: CASSLSGTNTYNEQFF. This chain links TRBV7-6 with TRBJ2-1, with 7 bases matching TRBD2. The V and J ends lost 2 bases and 4 bases, in that order; junction bases with no gene match: 8. This CDR3 has 16 amino acids. Germline CDR1 is SGHVS and CDR2 is FNYEAQ.

The chain employs TRBV7-9 and TRBJ1-6, with D maybe TRBD1 (5 bases). The CDR3 runs to 15 residues. Germline V lookup: CDR1 SEHNR, CDR2 FQNEAQ (reference sequence). The germline V and J ends were trimmed by 5 bases and 7 bases, with 15 bases remaining between them. CDR3 in amino acids: CASSPGGWGNSPLHF. The CDR3, as DNA: TGTGCCAGCAGCCCCGGGGGGTGGGGGAATTCACCCCTCCACTTT.

The CDR3 loop reads CASRTRTSSYEQYF. The DNA for the CDR3 is TGTGCCAGCAGAACACGGACTAGCTCCTACGAGCAGTACTTC. This rearrangement joins TRBV28 to TRBJ2-7; TRBD2 matches 7 bases. Trimming at V came to 6 bases and at J to 0 bases, leaving 5 bases not matched to a gene. The CDR3 runs to 14 residues. The germline V gene has CDR1 MDHEN and CDR2 SYDVKM. Supplemented by reference TRBV28 and TRBJ2-7, the full variable domain reads DVKVTQSSRYLVKRTGEKVFLECVQDMDHENMFWYRQDPGLGLRLIYFSYDVKMKEKGDIPEGYSVSREKKERFSLILESASTNQTSMYLCASRTRTSSYEQYFGPGTRLTVT.